This entry concerns a single TCR beta chain. The antigen is not known. Profiled with immunoSEQ multiplex PCR; TCRdb holds only in-frame clones, not every one. The sample consists of about 92,000 clones, about nine tenths of them appearing once. The sample is drawn from a study of glioma-infiltrating T cells after dendritic cell vaccination. On the study more broadly: Patients had newly diagnosed or recurrent glioblastoma and received dendritic cell vaccines. Study-wide findings and caveats: The cohort had few patients with full blood and tumor sets. Estimated pretreatment TIL content predicted outcome after dendritic cell vaccination.

Patients had residual fresh-frozen tumor tissue and more than two years of survival data. The length of the CDR3 is 16 residues. V was clipped by 4 bases and J by 3 bases, with 19 bases between them. The V gene's germline CDR1 is SGDLS and CDR2 YYNGEE. This chain uses TRBV9 with TRBJ1-2, with D perhaps TRBD1 (5 bases). The specimen comprised blood, sampled before dendritic cell vaccination. The receptor comes from a human donor with glioblastoma. CDR3 loop: CASSSNPQGFDYGYTF. For the CDR3, the DNA is TGTGCCAGCAGCTCAAATCCGCAGGGATTCGACTATGGCTACACCTTC.